Each of the 2 T cell receptor beta chains below was sequenced from the same sample in a study of beta chain features in type 1 diabetes (dated by TCRdb to 2017 to 2018). The library was built by means of the immunoSEQ multiplex PCR assay. All of the isolated RNA was reverse transcribed with the High Capacity cDNA Reverse Transcription Kit, so expressed TCRB transcripts were sequenced. Not all clones reach the TCRdb copy of this immuneACCESS table, which keeps in-frame sequences only. Checked studies attribute under half of the gap to unresolved V genes and leave the rest unexplained. In all, the sample holds 250,000 to 300,000 clones, and approximately 8% of those were seen once. The ten largest clones capture 0.9% to 1.2% of the sample. The sequencing input was central memory CD4+ T cells from blood. These receptor sequences come from a woman under 30 in good health.

The table lists this clone with a few counts. The chain has TRBV28 and TRBJ1-2; D call uncertain. Trimming pared 10 bases from V and 3 bases from J, leaving 12 bases between. Germline V gives CDR1 MDHEN, CDR2 SYDVKM. There are 12 residues in the CDR3. CDR3 coding DNA: TGTGCCACCCGAAAGGGATACTATGGCTACACCTTC. Its protein product is CATRKGYYGYTF.

The rearrangement links TRBV19 to TRBJ2-1; D is perhaps TRBD2 (5 bases). The CDR3 totals 15 residues. Germline V gene data show CDR1 as LNHDA and CDR2 as SQIVND (reference sequence). V lost 7 bases and J lost 5, with 18 bases in between. The CDR3 sequence is CASTPTAASHNEQFF. CDR3 coding DNA: TGTGCCAGTACCCCGACGGCTGCTAGCCACAATGAGCAGTTCTTC.